This entry is about one T cell receptor (beta chain). These data are taken from a study of blood T cell repertoires in COVID-19. On the study more broadly: T cells, B-cell-depleted T cells, or PBMCs supplied cDNA or gDNA.

CDR1 SGHTA and CDR2 FQGNSA come from the germline V gene. This CDR3 contains 14 residues. V was pared by 6 bases and J by 8 bases, with 17 bases between. This table comes from immunoSEQ multiplex PCR, and its TCRdb copy is limited to in-frame clones, with some not included. Of 150,000 to 200,000 clones in the sample, about 81% were seen once. Sequencing used peripheral blood. The chain recombines TRBV7-2 with TRBJ2-1, with a tentative D call TRBD1 (7 bases). This sequence originates from a woman aged 80 or over with COVID-19, enrolled during active disease. The CDR3 here is CASSRQGGVDEQFF. The CDR3, as DNA: TGTGCCAGCAGTAGACAGGGAGGTGTGGATGAGCAGTTCTTC.